These 22 T cell receptor beta chains were all obtained from the same sample, sequenced in a study of blood T cell repertoires in COVID-19. Some clones are missing from TCRdb's copy, which holds only in-frame ones; the method was immunoSEQ multiplex PCR. The sample has fewer than 350,000 clones; 70% to 90% are singletons. Specimen: peripheral blood. The receptors shown here come from a woman aged 25 to 39 with COVID-19, enrolled during active disease.

This chain uses TRBV4-1 with TRBJ2-3, with TRBD2 matching 14 bases. Germline CDR1 and CDR2: MGHRA and YSYEKL. V was clipped by 3 bases and J by 6 bases; unmatched bases: 17. The CDR3 consists of 20 residues. The CDR3 region is CASSQETGTSGGSGRDTQYF. CDR3 nucleotide sequence: TGCGCCAGCAGCCAGGAAACCGGGACTAGCGGGGGATCTGGGCGGGATACGCAGTATTTT.

The chain uses TRBV6-4 and TRBJ2-2, with 9 bases fitting TRBD1. CDR3 length: 14 residues. Trimming cost V 5 bases and J 7 bases; bases outside gene matches: 5. Germline CDR1 reads MRHNA; CDR2 reads SNTAGT. This CDR3 is CASSRTGESGELFF. CDR3 DNA sequence: TGTGCCAGCAGTCGGACAGGGGAGAGCGGGGAGCTGTTTTTT.

The genes are TRBV3-1 (or the pseudogene TRBV3-2) and TRBJ1-1; D ambiguous. Germline-derived CDR1 and CDR2 are LGHDT and YNNKEL (reference sequence). Trimming removed 4 bases at V and 5 bases at J, with 14 bases between. There are 14 residues in the CDR3. The CDR3 reads CASSPVPPRTEAFF. CDR3 nucleotides: TGTGCCAGCAGCCCCGTCCCTCCGAGAACTGAAGCTTTCTTT.

This rearrangement joins TRBV4-1 to TRBJ2-2; tentative D call: TRBD2 (5 bases). Trimming removed 4 bases from V and 6 bases from J, with 15 bases in between. Germline-derived CDR1 and CDR2 are MGHRA and YSYEKL. The CDR3 length is 15 residues. CDR3 nucleotide sequence: TGCGCCAGCAGCCTCGCTGTGAATAGCGCCGGGGAGCTGTTTTTT. Its translation is CASSLAVNSAGELFF.

This rearrangement joins TRBV18 to TRBJ1-5, with D possibly TRBD1 on 6 matching bases. The germline V gene has CDR1 KGHSH and CDR2 LQKENI. Trimming left V 4 bases short and J 6 bases short, with 16 bases between. The CDR3 spans 15 residues. The CDR3 loop is CASSHRGAGAQPQHF. CDR3 in DNA: TGTGCCAGCTCACACCGGGGGGCGGGGGCTCAGCCCCAGCATTTT.

The chain carries TRBV19 and TRBJ1-2; 7 bases fit TRBD1. Losses at the gene ends were 5 bases for V and 6 bases for J; bases not matched to a gene: 9. Germline CDR1 is LNHDA and CDR2 is SQIVND (reference sequence). The CDR3 is 14 amino acids. Here the CDR3 reads CASSFPEGAHGYTF. The DNA for the CDR3 is TGTGCCAGTAGTTTTCCAGAGGGGGCGCATGGCTACACCTTC.

This sequence joins TRBV10-3 and TRBJ1-1; D perhaps matches TRBD1 (6 bases). Trimming shortened V by 6 bases and J by 1 base, and 6 bases separated the two germline ends. This CDR3 has 12 residues. Germline CDR1 and CDR2: ENHRY and SYGVKD. The CDR3 is CAIRGGNTEAFF. CDR3 bases: TGTGCCATCAGAGGGGGGAACACTGAAGCTTTCTTT.

The J gene is TRBJ2-1, the V gene TRBV19; perhaps TRBD2 as D (5 bases). The CDR3 has 14 amino acids. Trimming took 11 bases from V and 0 from J, leaving 14 bases between them. CDR1 and CDR2 from the germline V gene are LNHDA and SQIVND (reference sequence). The CDR3 sequence: CACNRGSSYNEQFF. CDR3 bases: TGTGCCTGTAACCGGGGAAGCTCCTACAATGAGCAGTTCTTC.

This chain links TRBV7-9 with TRBJ2-7; 9 nucleotides align to TRBD2. There are 14 residues in the CDR3. V gave up 5 bases and J gave up 2 bases; unmatched junction bases: 4. CDR1 and CDR2 (germline): SEHNR, FQNEAQ (reference sequence). In DNA form, the CDR3 reads TGTGCCAGCAGCGCTCTAGCGGGGACCTACGAGCAGTACTTC. It translates to CASSALAGTYEQYF.

This CDR3 reads CASSLGERDQQYF. The DNA of the CDR3 is TGCGCCAGCAGCTTGGGGGAGAGAGACCAGCAGTACTTC. This rearrangement joins TRBV5-1 to TRBJ2-7; tentatively, D is TRBD2 (5 bases). In germline, CDR1 is SGHRS, CDR2 YFSETQ. The ends were cut back, 0 bases at V and 8 bases at J, with 12 bases in the middle. This CDR3 comprises 13 residues.

The gene calls are TRBV7-8 and TRBJ1-3, with unresolved D. V was clipped by 5 bases and J by 3 bases, with 17 bases between them. CDR1 and CDR2 from the germline V gene are SGHVS and FQNEAQ. The CDR3 extends over 16 amino acids. CDR3 region: CASSPLLGEVGNTIYF. As DNA, the CDR3 is TGTGCCAGCAGCCCCCTTCTCGGTGAGGTTGGAAACACCATATATTTT.

CDR3 region: CASSRPLAGGSRSSYNEQFF. The CDR3 region has the DNA TGTGCCAGCAGCCGGCCTCTAGCGGGGGGCTCCCGAAGCTCCTACAATGAGCAGTTCTTC. The chain carries TRBV7-8 and TRBJ2-1; 11 nucleotides align to TRBD2. The trim removed 5 bases at V and 0 bases at J, leaving 15 bases unmatched. The CDR3 extends over 20 amino acids. Germline CDR1 and CDR2: SGHVS and FQNEAQ.

This clone showed up just a few times. This rearrangement joins TRBV7-7 to TRBJ2-2; no clear D. Germline assignment: CDR1 SSHAT and CDR2 FNYEAQ (reference sequence). This CDR3 is built from 12 residues. With 10 bases removed from V and 7 bases from J, the gap between germline ends came to 13 bases. CDR3: CATLTRGGELFF. CDR3 DNA: TGTGCCACCCTCACGCGTGGCGGGGAGCTGTTTTTT.

The genes are TRBV27 and TRBJ2-2; 7 nucleotides align to TRBD1. CDR1 MNHEY and CDR2 SMNVEV come from the germline V gene (reference sequence). The CDR3 loop spans 20 amino acids. With 5 bases clipped from V and 0 bases from J, the junction kept 18 bases outside the gene matches. The DNA for the CDR3 is TGTGCCAGCAGTCTCTATTCCGGGACAGTTTTCTCCGCGAACACCGGGGAGCTGTTTTTT. Translating gives CASSLYSGTVFSANTGELFF.

This clone turned up a few times. This rearrangement joins TRBV7-9 to TRBJ2-7, with a tentative D call TRBD1 (5 bases). The CDR3 sequence is 14 residues long. V shed 3 bases and J shed 8 bases, with 17 bases lying between them. Per germline, CDR1 SEHNR and CDR2 FQNEAQ (reference sequence). The DNA of the CDR3 is TGTGCCAGCAGCTTCAGCCAGGGCAACCTCCAGCAGTACTTC. Translating gives CASSFSQGNLQQYF.

V usage is TRBV2 and J usage is TRBJ1-1; possibly TRBD1 for D (5 bases). Per germline, CDR1 SNHLY and CDR2 FYNNEI. The CDR3 is made up of 11 amino acids. V lost 11 bases to trimming and J lost 3 bases, with 10 bases between them. The CDR3 DNA is TGTGCCGCCTCAGGGTACACTGAAGCTTTCTTT. This encodes CAASGYTEAFF. Using reference TRBV2 and TRBJ1-1 for the parts outside the CDR3, the full variable domain is EPEVTQTPSHQVTQMGQEVILRCVPISNHLYFYWYRQILGQKVEFLVSFYNNEISEKSEIFDDQFSVERPDGSNFTLKIRSTKLEDSAMYFCAASGYTEAFFGQGTRLTVV.

The chain employs TRBV27 and TRBJ1-2; D remains ambiguous. Germline values: CDR1 MNHEY, CDR2 SMNVEV (reference sequence). The CDR3 extends over 13 amino acids. V was clipped by 8 bases and J by 4 bases, with 14 bases between them. In DNA form, the CDR3 reads TGTGCCAGCGCTCGTGCGGATGGCTATGGCTACACCTTC. Its protein product is CASARADGYGYTF.

The chain uses TRBV11-2 and TRBJ2-5; 9 bases are shared with TRBD1. This CDR3 has 14 residues. V dropped 5 bases and J dropped 5; count of bases not matched to a gene: 6. Germline V gene lookup returns CDR1 SGHAT and CDR2 FQNNGV. CDR3 sequence (DNA): TGTGCCAGCAGCCCTCGGACAGGGGCTGAGACCCAGTACTTC. Its protein product is CASSPRTGAETQYF.

V is TRBV11-2 and J is TRBJ2-1, with D possibly matching TRBD2 (7 bases). The germline V gene has CDR1 SGHAT and CDR2 FQNNGV. The CDR3 is 16 residues long. Trimming cost V 1 base and J 3 bases, with 13 bases left between them. CDR3 loop: CASSLVPGGIYNEQFF. In DNA form, the CDR3 reads TGTGCCAGCAGCTTAGTACCGGGGGGCATCTACAATGAGCAGTTCTTC.

The CDR3 DNA follows: TGTGCCAGCAGCTGGACAGGCTTGGTTAAGACCTTC. The encoded protein is CASSWTGLVKTF. The genes are TRBV6-5 and TRBJ1-2; 7 positions match TRBD1. The CDR3 loop spans 12 amino acids. Germline CDR1 MNHEY, CDR2 SVGAGI. Trimming at V came to 6 bases and at J to 14 bases, leaving 12 bases not matched to a gene.

V gene TRBV12-3 or TRBV12-4 combines with J gene TRBJ1-6; D is perhaps TRBD1 (6 bases). The CDR3 is made up of 13 amino acids. Trimming left V 10 bases short and J 8 bases short, with 15 bases between. The CDR3 protein is CATSEGVYSPLHF. CDR3 DNA: TGTGCCACCTCAGAGGGGGTTTATTCACCCCTCCACTTT.

The CDR3 region has the DNA TGCGCCAGCAGTCCTCCCACGACTAGCCGTCGGAATACGCAGTATTTT. This sequence encodes CASSPPTTSRRNTQYF. The chain uses TRBV10-2 and TRBJ2-3; 7 nucleotides match TRBD2. The germline CDR1 and CDR2 sequences are WSHSY and SAAADI. CDR3 length: 16 amino acids. The trim removed 5 bases at V and 7 bases at J, leaving 15 bases unmatched.